The subject of this entry is one T cell receptor (beta chain). Its antigen remains unknown. These data come from a study of identical twins. The germline CDR1 and CDR2 sequences are MDHEN and SYDVKM. This CDR3 contains 14 residues. J lost 4 bases, V lost 3 bases, and 0 bases had no gene match. TCRdb reprocessed the 5' RACE reads via MiXCR and lists one record per CDR3 protein. In the table there are a few hundred thousand distinct CDR3 sequences, about 16% of which are singletons. Overall study results and limits: Beta out-of-frame twin sharing showed a weaker excess. Among out-of-frame alpha sequences shared by twins, low generation probability occurred in excess.

The sample also formed part of further work on yellow fever vaccine responses in identical twins. As that study records: Vaccine-induced T cell responses in twins were reportedly observed to appear partly convergent, partly personalized.

The gene calls are TRBV28 and TRBJ1-6; 7 nucleotides line up with TRBD1. Sequencing was performed on CD4+ T cells sorted from blood. The TCR comes from a woman under 30 in good health. The DNA for the CDR3 is TGTGCCAGCAGTTTGACAGGGTATAATTCACCCCTCCACTTT. Protein sequence: CASSLTGYNSPLHF.